This entry is about one TCR beta chain. As originally analysed: Quantification of nucleated cells was approximated via reference gene primer amplification. The table came from immunoSEQ multiplex PCR; TCRdb's copy has only in-frame clones and leaves some out. V, J and clone size are those of that table, while D and trimming were read from the DNA. The sample has about 120,000 clones, approximately 87% seen once; the top ten hold approximately 2.1%. The sample is drawn from a study of blood T cell repertoires in COVID-19. Whole-study context: The United States, Italy and Spain were the sources of the acute and convalescent COVID-19 samples. The analysed material was cDNA or gDNA that came from T cells, B-cell-depleted T cells, or PBMCs.

This CDR3 comprises 16 residues. The V segment lost 4 bases and the J segment 3 bases; nucleotides outside the gene matches: 8. CDR1 is MNHEY, CDR2 SVGEGT, per germline. This sequence joins TRBV6-2 or TRBV6-3 and TRBJ2-3; TRBD2 matches at 9 bases. The sample comprised peripheral blood. This receptor was obtained from a man younger than 40 with acute or convalescent COVID-19. DNA for the CDR3: TGTGCCAGCAGTTCTCTTTTGCGGGGGGGGACAGATACGCAGTATTTT. Its protein is CASSSLLRGGTDTQYF.